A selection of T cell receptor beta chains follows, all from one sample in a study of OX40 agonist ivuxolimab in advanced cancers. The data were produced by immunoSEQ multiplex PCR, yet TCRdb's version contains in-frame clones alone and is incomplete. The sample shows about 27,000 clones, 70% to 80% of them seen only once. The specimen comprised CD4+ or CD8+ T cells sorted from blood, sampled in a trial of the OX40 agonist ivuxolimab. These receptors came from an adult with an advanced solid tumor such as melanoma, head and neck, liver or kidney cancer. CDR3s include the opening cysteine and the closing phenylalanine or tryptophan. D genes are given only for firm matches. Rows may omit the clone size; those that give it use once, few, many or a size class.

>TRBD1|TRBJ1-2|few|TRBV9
TGTGCCAGCAGCACGGGACAGACTCGAGGCTACACCTTC
CASSTGQTRGYTF
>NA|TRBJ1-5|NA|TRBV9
TGTGCCAGCAGCGTAGGGGACCAGGGAAATCAGCCCCAGCATTTT
CASSVGDQGNQPQHF
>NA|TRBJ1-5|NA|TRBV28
TGTGCCAGCAGTTTGTACGGATATAGCAATCAGCCCCAGCATTTT
CASSLYGYSNQPQHF
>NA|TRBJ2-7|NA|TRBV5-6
TGTGCCAGCAGCTCCGAGACAGACCCCATCTACGAGCAGTACTTC
CASSSETDPIYEQYF
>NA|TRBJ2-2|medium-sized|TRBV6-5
TGTGCCAGCAGTTACTCACCCGGGGTTACCGGGGAGCTGTTTTTT
CASSYSPGVTGELFF
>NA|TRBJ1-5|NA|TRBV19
TGTGCCAGTAGTATATACAGGGAAAAGGATCAGCCCCAGCATTTT
CASSIYREKDQPQHF
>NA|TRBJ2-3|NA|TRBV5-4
TGTGCCAGCAGCTTGGGGGCAGGGGCCACAGATACGCAGTATTTT
CASSLGAGATDTQYF
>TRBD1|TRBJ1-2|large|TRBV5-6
TGTGCCAGCAGAATACAGGGGCACTATGGCTACACCTTC
CASRIQGHYGYTF
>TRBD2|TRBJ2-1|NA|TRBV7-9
TGTGCCAGCAGCTTAGTCGGTGGTAGCGGGAGTAGCTACAATGAGCAGTTCTTC
CASSLVGGSGSSYNEQFF
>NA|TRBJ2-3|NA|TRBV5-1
TGCGCCAGCAGCTTGGAGTGGGTTGCTACTAGCACAGATACGCAGTATTTT
CASSLEWVATSTDTQYF
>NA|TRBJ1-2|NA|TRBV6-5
TGTGCCAGCAGTTACTCGTCAGGGAATGGCTACACCTTC
CASSYSSGNGYTF
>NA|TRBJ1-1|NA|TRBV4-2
TGTGCCAGCAGCCAAGGGGGGACGGAAATGAACACTGAAGCTTTCTTT
CASSQGGTEMNTEAFF
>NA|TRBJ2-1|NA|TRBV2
TGTGCCAGAGGGGGAGGGTACAATGAGCAGTTCTTC
CARGGGYNEQFF
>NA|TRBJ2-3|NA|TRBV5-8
TGTGCCAGCAGCTTGGTGACAGACACTATAGATACGCAGTATTTT
CASSLVTDTIDTQYF